The 25 T cell receptor beta chains given below trace back to one sample, sequenced in a study of blood T cells in healthy people across ages. Using a J-beta primer mix together with a sample-barcoded 5' primer, a second PCR was run for roughly 6 to 11 cycles. TCRdb passed the 5' RACE reads through MiXCR, listing each CDR3 protein once. The sample carries almost 800,000 distinct CDR3 sequences, nearly 60% recorded once. Specimen: blood. These receptors all stem from a man under 40 in good health.

This clonotype occurred a few times. The chain couples TRBV7-2 to TRBJ2-1; 7 nucleotides match TRBD2. Trimming cost V 5 bases and J 9 bases; bases outside gene matches: 7. Germline CDR1 reads SGHTA; CDR2 reads FQGNSA. The CDR3 has 13 residues. CDR3 residues: CASSPQRLAEQFF. CDR3 sequence (DNA): TGTGCCAGCAGCCCTCAAAGACTAGCTGAGCAGTTCTTC.

The chain joins TRBV24-1 to TRBJ2-5; the match to TRBD1 covers 7 bases. CDR1 and CDR2 from the germline V gene are KGHDR and SFDVKD. The V segment lost 3 bases and the J segment 4 bases; nucleotides outside the gene matches: 7. The length of the CDR3 is 15 residues. CDR3 sequence (DNA): TGTGCCACCAGTGATCCTACAGGGGCCCCAGAGACCCAGTACTTC. Translating gives CATSDPTGAPETQYF.

This chain connects TRBV6-5 to TRBJ2-3, with D possibly matching TRBD2 (5 bases). Trimming took off 5 bases at V and 0 bases at J, with 15 bases between the two ends. The germline V gene has CDR1 MNHEY and CDR2 SVGAGI. This CDR3 has 16 amino acids. The CDR3 region has the DNA TGTGCCAGCAGTCCCCCCGGAGGAGCCAGCACAGATACGCAGTATTTT. This codes for CASSPPGGASTDTQYF.

The chain links TRBV3-1 to TRBJ2-5; D gene uncertain. V was clipped by 5 bases and J by 5 bases, with 18 bases between them. CDR1 is LGHDT and CDR2 is YNNKEL in the germline V gene (reference sequence). CDR3 size: 15 residues. CDR3 coding DNA: TGTGCCAGCAGCTCCCGAGGAAGGGTTGGTGAGACCCAGTACTTC. Its translation is CASSSRGRVGETQYF.

The V call is TRBV12-3 or TRBV12-4, the J call TRBJ2-1; 9 bases are shared with TRBD2. V dropped 2 bases and J dropped 0; count of bases not matched to a gene: 2. The CDR3 is 16 amino acids. DNA of the CDR3: TGTGCCAGCAGTTTACTAGCGGGAAGCTCCTACAATGAGCAGTTCTTC. Its translation: CASSLLAGSSYNEQFF.

The rearrangement joins TRBV10-3 to TRBJ1-5; D remains unclear. Trimming stripped 4 bases from V and 7 bases from J, with 14 bases between. This CDR3 is built from 14 residues. CDR1 is ENHRY and CDR2 is SYGVKD in the germline V gene. This chain's CDR3 is CAISGSPGLQPQHF. The CDR3 region has the DNA TGTGCCATCAGTGGGTCCCCCGGGTTACAGCCCCAGCATTTT.

This chain joins TRBV12-3 or TRBV12-4 and TRBJ1-2; TRBD1 aligns across 8 bases. The CDR3 is made up of 15 amino acids. With 6 bases clipped from V and 6 bases from J, the junction kept 12 bases outside the gene matches. As DNA, the CDR3 is TGTGCCAGCAGGGATACCCAGGGGGCGCGTGATGGCTACACCTTC. Its protein is CASRDTQGARDGYTF.

The rearrangement links TRBV10-3 to TRBJ2-1, with TRBD1 matching 7 bases. V lost 2 bases, J lost 8 bases, and 9 bases stayed unmatched. CDR3 size: 15 residues. The germline V gene encodes CDR1 ENHRY and CDR2 SYGVKD. The CDR3 here is CAISETMTGTDEQFF. The CDR3 DNA reads as TGTGCCATCAGTGAGACCATGACAGGGACGGATGAGCAGTTCTTC.

V gene TRBV9 combines with J gene TRBJ2-3; a weak D match, TRBD2 (5 bases). Germline CDR1 reads SGDLS; CDR2 reads YYNGEE. Trimming took off 0 bases at V and 6 bases at J, with 20 bases between the two ends. The CDR3 length is 17 residues. Written as DNA, the CDR3 is TGTGCCAGCAGCGTAGAGGGAGCGAGTGGCCCGGGCGATACGCAGTATTTT. Residues: CASSVEGASGPGDTQYF.

This clonotype was seen only a few times. The chain carries TRBV27 and TRBJ1-2; TRBD1 matches at 8 bases. The CDR3 totals 14 residues. Trimming cost V 0 bases and J 4 bases; bases outside gene matches: 1. Germline V gives CDR1 MNHEY, CDR2 SMNVEV (reference sequence). CDR3 DNA: TGTGCCAGCAGTTTATCCGGGACAGGCTATGGCTACACCTTC. It translates to CASSLSGTGYGYTF.

This clonotype showed up just a few times. The chain combines TRBV6-5 with TRBJ1-1; a possible D gene is TRBD1 (5 bases). This CDR3 is 15 amino acids long. The germline gives CDR1 MNHEY, CDR2 SVGAGI. V shed 2 bases and J shed 4 bases, with 14 bases lying between them. CDR3 protein: CASSYRLGAPTEAFF. The CDR3 nucleotides read TGTGCCAGCAGTTACCGTCTAGGGGCGCCCACTGAAGCTTTCTTT.

The DNA of the CDR3 is TGCGCCAGCAGCCAAGTTTCGGCGCGCTATGGCTACACCTTC. Its translation is CASSQVSARYGYTF. The V gene is TRBV4-1, the J gene TRBJ1-2; no clear D. Per germline, CDR1 MGHRA and CDR2 YSYEKL. V lost 1 base and J 4 bases, leaving 10 bases between the germline ends. The CDR3 spans 14 residues.

J is TRBJ2-2 and V is TRBV4-3; D is uncertain. The CDR3 has 15 amino acids. From germline, CDR1 is LGHNA and CDR2 YSLEER. Trimming left V 1 base short and J 5 bases short, with 11 bases between. The CDR3 is CASSQAYLGTGELFF. CDR3 coding DNA: TGCGCCAGCAGCCAAGCTTACCTGGGGACCGGGGAGCTGTTTTTT.

The rearrangement joins TRBV12-3 or TRBV12-4 to TRBJ1-4; tentative D call: TRBD1 (5 bases). The length of the CDR3 is 15 residues. V was clipped by 3 bases and J by 7 bases, with 15 bases between them. The CDR3: CASSFVASGGEKLFF. The DNA for the CDR3 is TGTGCCAGCAGTTTTGTCGCCTCCGGGGGTGAAAAACTGTTTTTT.

A few counts support this clonotype. This chain links TRBV7-9 with TRBJ1-2; D uncertain. Trimming removed 3 bases at V and 8 bases at J, with 7 bases between. CDR3 length equals 11 residues. Per germline, CDR1 SEHNR and CDR2 FQNEAQ (reference sequence). The CDR3 coding sequence is TGTGCCAGCAGCTTGGAGGGCGGCTACACCTTC. Its translation is CASSLEGGYTF.

V gene TRBV12-3 or TRBV12-4 combines with J gene TRBJ2-5, with D possibly being TRBD2 (5 bases). With 6 bases removed from V and 3 bases from J, the gap between germline ends came to 8 bases. This CDR3 has 12 amino acids. The CDR3 here is CASRGEKETQYF. The CDR3, as DNA: TGTGCCAGCAGGGGAGAAAAAGAGACCCAGTACTTC.

This sequence joins TRBV2 and TRBJ2-1; D is perhaps TRBD2 (6 bases). Germline V gives CDR1 SNHLY, CDR2 FYNNEI. V was shortened by 8 bases and J by 7 bases, with 21 bases between the two germline ends. The CDR3 covers 15 residues. The CDR3 region is CASQVETLGRNEQFF. The DNA for the CDR3 is TGTGCCAGCCAAGTAGAGACCCTAGGGAGGAATGAGCAGTTCTTC.

The V call is TRBV20-1, the J call TRBJ2-1; the match to TRBD2 covers 14 bases. CDR1 and CDR2 (germline): DFQATT, SNEGSKA (reference sequence). Germline trimming cut 3 bases from V and 0 bases from J; bases unmatched to any gene: 13. This CDR3 region has 20 residues. This chain's CDR3 is CSASPPPGLAGESSYNEQFF. The DNA of the CDR3 is TGCAGTGCTAGCCCACCTCCGGGACTAGCGGGGGAGAGCTCCTACAATGAGCAGTTCTTC.

This clonotype was picked up a small number of times. CDR3 sequence reads: CSVRGGQETQYF. DNA of the CDR3: TGCAGCGTTCGAGGGGGCCAAGAGACCCAGTACTTC. The rearrangement joins TRBV29-1 to TRBJ2-5; D perhaps matches TRBD1 (6 bases). Per germline, CDR1 SQVTM and CDR2 ANQGSEA. The CDR3 is 12 residues long. Deletions cut 5 bases from V and 1 base from J, with 8 bases between.

This clonotype was observed a handful of times. V gene TRBV27 combines with J gene TRBJ1-2; 7 nucleotides agree with TRBD1. Germline CDR1 is MNHEY and CDR2 is SMNVEV (reference sequence). The CDR3 loop spans 17 amino acids. V dropped 3 bases and J dropped 6; count of bases not matched to a gene: 16. The CDR3 reads CASSLSVETGMANGYTF. The CDR3 nucleotides are TGTGCCAGCAGTTTGTCGGTGGAGACAGGGATGGCGAATGGCTACACCTTC.

On this clonotype itself: Germline is not matched at one junction end, which may reflect a read error. V gene TRBV9 combines with J gene TRBJ2-1; perhaps TRBD2 as D (6 bases). The CDR3 contains 15 residues. Germline V gives CDR1 SGDLS, CDR2 YYNGEE. CDR3 nucleotides: TGTGCCGGCAGCGTCTCCGGGAGCTCCTACAATGAGCAGTTCTTC. It specifies CAGSVSGSSYNEQFF.

This clonotype was detected only a few times. This chain joins TRBV3-1 and TRBJ2-7; 9 nucleotides align to TRBD2. The end of the DNA aligns better with TRBJ2-5, so the J call may be wrong. Germline assignment: CDR1 LGHDT and CDR2 YNNKEL (reference sequence). The length of the CDR3 is 14 residues. CDR3 DNA: TGTGCCAGCAGCCGACGACTAGCGGAAGAGACCCAGTACTTC. Its translation is CASSRRLAEETQYF.

This chain connects TRBV12-3 or TRBV12-4 to TRBJ2-5; 7 bases map to TRBD1. The CDR3 is 15 amino acids. J lost 4 bases, V lost 5 bases, and 10 bases had no gene match. CDR3 loop: CASSPPTGYGETQYF. The CDR3 DNA sequence: TGTGCCAGCAGTCCTCCGACAGGGTATGGAGAGACCCAGTACTTC.

This chain connects TRBV6-6 to TRBJ2-7; a possible D gene is TRBD1 (5 bases). In germline, CDR1 is MNHNY, CDR2 SVGAGI (reference sequence). The V end lost 8 bases, the J end lost 4 bases, and 15 bases lay between the germline ends. The CDR3 is 13 amino acids. The CDR3 sequence: CASGQGHTYEQYF. In DNA, the CDR3 is TGTGCCAGCGGTCAGGGCCATACTTACGAGCAGTACTTC.

V gene TRBV6-6 combines with J gene TRBJ2-7; D uncertain. Trimming stripped 1 base from V and 3 bases from J, with 10 bases between. CDR1 MNHNY and CDR2 SVGAGI come from the germline V gene (reference sequence). The CDR3 contains 14 residues. The CDR3 loop reads CASSYFPDRYEQYF. The CDR3 nucleotides are TGTGCCAGCAGTTACTTTCCAGACCGCTACGAGCAGTACTTC.